This T cell receptor (beta chain) was observed in a study of shared clonotypes between healthy human individuals. The genomic DNA of each subset was split evenly across several immunoSEQ plates. Per the study methods: ImmunoSEQ junction-only sequences lacked quality scores, so their filtering differed. TCRdb's table, derived via immunoSEQ multiplex PCR, lists solely in-frame clones and lacks some. V, J and clone size reflect that table, while D and trimming were determined from the DNA. The sample lists around 2.5 million clones; approximately 93% were seen once. This CDR3 has 19 amino acids. Looked up from germline, CDR1 is LGHNA and CDR2 is YSLEER. V lost 1 base and J lost 0, with 19 bases in between.

V and J are TRBV4-3 and TRBJ2-4; the D gene could be TRBD1 or TRBD2 (5 bases each). The clonotype was recovered from a man aged 18 to 29 in good health. Some clones in this sample may be carry-over from other donors' samples. Source material: naive CD4+ T cells from PBMCs. As to subset: CD45RA+ positively selected. The chain's CDR3 is CASSQGDGRLELAKNIQYF. CDR3 in DNA: TGCGCCAGCAGCCAAGGGGACGGCCGGCTTGAGTTAGCCAAAAACATTCAGTACTTC.